Listed here are 26 T cell receptor beta chains from one sample, sequenced in a study of T cells in Graves' hyperthyroidism and ophthalmopathy. RNA transcripts served as the template for amplifying TCR beta CDR3 regions. Primed by the HTBI set, a first-round RT-PCR was run on the TCR CDR3. TCRdb re-derived calls from the multiplex PCR reads in MiXCR, one entry per CDR3 protein. The data contain hundreds of thousands of distinct CDR3 sequences, roughly 17% of them singletons. Sequencing used blood. These receptors came from a woman aged 25 to 39 with Graves' hyperthyroidism.

The sample holds many counts of this clonotype. DNA of the CDR3: TGTGCCAGCAACTGGAAACAGGGGGCGCGAACTGAAGCTTTCTTT. Amino acids: CASNWKQGARTEAFF. This chain links TRBV6-2 or TRBV6-3 with TRBJ1-1; 9 bases match TRBD1. This CDR3 contains 15 residues. V shed 7 bases and J 5 bases; nucleotides not matched to a gene: 11. Germline CDR1 reads MNHEY; CDR2 reads SVGEGT.

J is TRBJ1-5 and V is TRBV12-3 or TRBV12-4; D remains ambiguous. Trimming pared 3 bases from V and 5 bases from J, leaving 5 bases between. The CDR3 has 12 residues. The CDR3 nucleotides are TGTGCCAGCAGTTTGTTACATCAGCCCCAGCATTTT. This codes for CASSLLHQPQHF.

This clonotype appeared a single time. A much more abundant neighbour one base away suggests this may be a read error. V is TRBV20-1 and J is TRBJ2-5, with D possibly being TRBD2 (6 bases). In germline, CDR1 is DFQATT, CDR2 SNEGSKA (reference sequence). The CDR3 has 15 amino acids. In nucleotides, the CDR3 is TGCCGTGCCTCCCCCAACCCCGGGGGACCGGAGACCCAGTACTTC. Protein sequence: CRASPNPGGPETQYF.

This clonotype was detected a few times. This chain links TRBV12-3 or TRBV12-4 with TRBJ1-4, with D possibly TRBD1 on 5 matching bases. This CDR3 contains 13 residues. Trimming removed 4 bases at V and 7 bases at J, with 10 bases between. The CDR3 DNA sequence: TGTGCCAGCAGTTCCCAGGGAGCTGAAAAACTGTTTTTT. This gives the protein CASSSQGAEKLFF.

This clonotype was counted ten times or more. The rearrangement uses TRBV27 and TRBJ1-4; tentatively, D is TRBD1 (5 bases). Germline CDR1 and CDR2: MNHEY and SMNVEV (reference sequence). This CDR3 is 14 amino acids long. V lost 3 bases to trimming and J lost 5 bases, with 10 bases between them. CDR3 in DNA: TGTGCCAGCAGTTTTTGGGCAGGGAATGAAAAACTGTTTTTT. Encoded protein: CASSFWAGNEKLFF.

The CDR3 nucleotides read TGTGCCAGCCAAGGGTTTTCACCCCTCCACTTT. This sequence encodes CASQGFSPLHF. V usage is TRBV12-3 or TRBV12-4 and J usage is TRBJ1-6, with D unresolved. Trimming removed 8 bases at V and 9 bases at J, with 8 bases between. The length of the CDR3 is 11 residues.

The chain combines TRBV5-1 with TRBJ2-5; D is ambiguous. The CDR3 has 14 residues. Looked up from germline, CDR1 is SGHRS and CDR2 is YFSETQ. V shed 3 bases and J shed 3 bases, with 12 bases lying between them. In nucleotides, the CDR3 is TGCGCCAGCAGCTCATTATCCCAGGAAGAGACCCAGTACTTC. This translates into CASSSLSQEETQYF.

A few counts support this clonotype. The V call is TRBV7-9, the J call TRBJ2-5; 8 nucleotides align to TRBD2. Germline CDR1 SEHNR, CDR2 FQNEAQ (reference sequence). Losses at the gene ends were 10 bases for V and 3 bases for J; bases not matched to a gene: 10. CDR3 length: 14 amino acids. CDR3 nucleotide sequence: TGTGCCACCATCCTTTTAGCGGGAAAAGAGACCCAGTACTTC. Residues: CATILLAGKETQYF.

This clonotype has a count of ten or more. The chain employs TRBV7-9 and TRBJ2-7, with D possibly TRBD1 on 6 matching bases. Germline CDR1 SEHNR, CDR2 FQNEAQ (reference sequence). This CDR3 has 15 residues. The V end was cut by 2 bases, the J end by 2 bases, with 13 bases between. In DNA, the CDR3 is TGTGCCAGCAGCTTAACTCCGGGACATCCCTACGAGCAGTACTTC. It yields the protein CASSLTPGHPYEQYF. The variable domain in full, with the rest retrieved from reference TRBV7-9 and TRBJ2-7, is DTGVSQNPRHKITKRGQNVTFRCDPISEHNRLYWYRQTLGQGPEFLTYFQNEAQLEKSRLLSDRFSAERPKGSFSTLEIQRTEQGDSAMYLCASSLTPGHPYEQYFGPGTRLTVT.

V gene TRBV3-1 combines with J gene TRBJ2-3, with D tentatively TRBD2 (5 bases). CDR1 and CDR2 from the germline V gene are LGHDT and YNNKEL (reference sequence). V was cut by 3 bases and J by 4 bases, with 17 bases left in between. The CDR3 has 16 residues. CDR3 bases: TGTGCCAGCAGCCACCAACTAGAAGGTTTCCCAGATACGCAGTATTTT. It encodes CASSHQLEGFPDTQYF.

Ten or more counts support this clonotype. A junction boundary mismatches the germline segment, possibly from a read error. This chain links TRBV6-2 or TRBV6-3 with TRBJ1-5; D is uncertain. This CDR3 region has 15 residues. Germline V gives CDR1 MNHEY, CDR2 SVGEGT. CDR3 bases: TGTGCCAGCACTTACGGTAGTGGGATGAATCAGCCCCAGCATTTT. Amino acid sequence: CASTYGSGMNQPQHF.

A remark on this clonotype: Just one base apart from a much larger clone, this may be a read error. The rearrangement links TRBV6-2 or TRBV6-3 to TRBJ2-1, with D unclear. The J call may be mistaken, given a closer DNA end match to TRBJ2-7. The CDR3 totals 13 residues. CDR1 and CDR2 from the germline V gene are MNHEY and SVGEGT. The CDR3 spells CASSYSTYNEQYF. DNA of the CDR3: TGTGCCAGCAGTTACTCTACTTACAATGAGCAGTACTTC.

The rearrangement links TRBV10-3 to TRBJ1-5; D is unclear. Between the trimmed V and J ends, which lost 1 base and 7 bases, there was a span of 8 bases. Germline V CDR1 and CDR2: ENHRY, SYGVKD. This CDR3 is 13 amino acids long. As DNA, the CDR3 is TGTGCCATCAGTGAGTTGGAAGCGCAGCCCCAGCATTTT. Translation: CAISELEAQPQHF.

Worth noting for this clonotype: At one of its ends the junction is not consistent with the germline gene, which may arise from a read error. The chain couples TRBV28 to TRBJ2-3; maybe TRBD2 (6 bases). In germline, CDR1 is MDHEN, CDR2 SYDVKM. The CDR3 is 16 residues long. For the CDR3, the DNA is TGCGCCAGCAGCCGGGGGACCACAGGTCGCACAGATACGCAGTATTTT. Encoded protein: CASSRGTTGRTDTQYF.

This clonotype was picked up many times. The chain links TRBV30 to TRBJ1-5; D unresolved. With 0 bases removed from V and 9 bases from J, the gap between germline ends came to 18 bases. The CDR3 runs 15 residues. Germline lookup yields CDR1 GTSNPN and CDR2 SVGIG (reference sequence). The CDR3 DNA reads TGTGCCTGGAGTGTAGGTCTCGGGCAGAGTAGGCCCCAGCATTTT. Translating gives CAWSVGLGQSRPQHF.

On this clonotype itself: Compared with germline, one end of the junction differs, possibly owing to a read error. The chain uses TRBV7-9 and TRBJ2-5; no clear D. The CDR3 totals 14 residues. In germline, CDR1 is SEHNR, CDR2 FQNEAQ (reference sequence). CDR3: CASSQGLGLGTQYF. CDR3 coding DNA: TGCGCCAGCAGCCAAGGGTTAGGGCTTGGGACCCAGTACTTC.

This clonotype has more than one count but fewer than ten. The chain combines TRBV6-1 with TRBJ2-7, with D possibly matching TRBD2 (5 bases). Trimming left V 2 bases short and J 1 base short, with 12 bases between. The CDR3 consists of 15 residues. Germline values: CDR1 MNHNS, CDR2 SASEGT. CDR3 in amino acids: CASSERAPGSYEQYF. CDR3 DNA: TGTGCCAGCAGTGAACGGGCTCCGGGATCCTACGAGCAGTACTTC.

This clonotype showed up many times. The V call is TRBV27, the J call TRBJ1-1, with D maybe TRBD1 (5 bases). The CDR3 length is 15 residues. In germline, CDR1 is MNHEY, CDR2 SMNVEV (reference sequence). The germline V and J ends were trimmed by 1 base and 3 bases, with 12 bases remaining between them. The CDR3 protein is CASSLWAGIHTEAFF. The CDR3 DNA follows: TGTGCCAGCAGTTTATGGGCAGGGATACACACTGAAGCTTTCTTT.

The genes are TRBV7-3 and TRBJ2-7; 8 bases agree with TRBD1. The CDR3 is 13 residues long. Germline V gene lookup returns CDR1 SGHTA and CDR2 FQGTGA. Losses at the gene ends were 6 bases for V and 5 bases for J; bases not matched to a gene: 6. The CDR3: CASSRTGTDEQYF. The DNA for the CDR3 is TGTGCCAGCAGTCGGACAGGGACTGACGAGCAGTACTTC.

V usage is TRBV19 and J usage is TRBJ1-5; weak D call: TRBD1 (6 bases). The CDR3 has 15 residues. V lost 5 bases, J lost 1 base, and 12 bases lay in between. The germline gives CDR1 LNHDA, CDR2 SQIVND (reference sequence). The CDR3 DNA reads TGTGCCAGTAGTGTAACAGGGTGGAGCAATCAGCCCCAGCATTTT. Its translation is CASSVTGWSNQPQHF.

This clonotype was observed at least ten times. The CDR3 here is CASRTSGANVLTF. Written as DNA, the CDR3 is TGTGCCAGCAGGACTTCTGGGGCCAACGTCCTGACTTTC. This sequence joins TRBV6-1 and TRBJ2-6; unclear D gene. The V end was cut by 6 bases, the J end by 1 base, with 4 bases between. CDR1 is MNHNS and CDR2 is SASEGT in the germline V gene. The CDR3 totals 13 residues.

Only a few counts were recorded for this clonotype. The chain joins TRBV6-5 to TRBJ2-6, with D perhaps matching TRBD1 (5 bases). CDR1 is MNHEY, CDR2 SVGAGI, per germline. This CDR3 region has 16 residues. The V end was cut by 4 bases, the J end by 2 bases, with 12 bases between. CDR3 sequence reads: CASSFRQSPGANVLTF. DNA of the CDR3: TGTGCCAGCAGTTTCCGACAGTCCCCTGGGGCCAACGTCCTGACTTTC.

This clonotype was counted at least ten times. The rearrangement uses TRBV28 and TRBJ1-2; D is uncertain. In germline, CDR1 is MDHEN, CDR2 SYDVKM. V was cut by 2 bases and J by 8 bases, with 15 bases left in between. The CDR3 spans 14 residues. Written as DNA, the CDR3 is TGTGCCAGCAGTTTAGTTCGGGCACACTTGGGCTACACCTTC. Protein product: CASSLVRAHLGYTF.

This clonotype turned up a few times. The rearrangement links TRBV27 to TRBJ2-1; TRBD2 matches 9 bases. The CDR3 runs to 16 residues. Germline V gene lookup returns CDR1 MNHEY and CDR2 SMNVEV (reference sequence). J gave up 7 bases and V 6 bases, and 13 bases lay outside the gene matches. The CDR3 region is CASRGGAGGLRNEQFF. The DNA of the CDR3 is TGTGCCAGCAGGGGCGGAGCGGGAGGCCTACGGAATGAGCAGTTCTTC.

This clonotype was counted a few times. The gene calls are TRBV27 and TRBJ1-1; 7 nucleotides match TRBD1. The V gene end was trimmed by 6 bases and the J gene end by 9 bases; junction bases not matched to a gene: 13. This CDR3 region has 14 residues. The germline CDR1 and CDR2 sequences are MNHEY and SMNVEV (reference sequence). The CDR3 spells CASRVQGVGTKAFF. DNA for the CDR3: TGTGCCAGCAGAGTTCAGGGGGTTGGGACTAAAGCTTTCTTT.

A single count supports this clonotype. CDR3 amino acids: CASSLETGEFRAQHF. The CDR3 nucleotides are TGCGCCAGCAGCTTGGAGACAGGGGAATTTCGGGCCCAGCATTTT. The genes are TRBV5-1 and TRBJ1-5; the match to TRBD1 covers 8 bases. Unmatched junction bases numbered 10, after V lost 0 bases and J lost 11 bases. CDR1 is SGHRS, CDR2 YFSETQ, per germline. The CDR3 has 15 amino acids.